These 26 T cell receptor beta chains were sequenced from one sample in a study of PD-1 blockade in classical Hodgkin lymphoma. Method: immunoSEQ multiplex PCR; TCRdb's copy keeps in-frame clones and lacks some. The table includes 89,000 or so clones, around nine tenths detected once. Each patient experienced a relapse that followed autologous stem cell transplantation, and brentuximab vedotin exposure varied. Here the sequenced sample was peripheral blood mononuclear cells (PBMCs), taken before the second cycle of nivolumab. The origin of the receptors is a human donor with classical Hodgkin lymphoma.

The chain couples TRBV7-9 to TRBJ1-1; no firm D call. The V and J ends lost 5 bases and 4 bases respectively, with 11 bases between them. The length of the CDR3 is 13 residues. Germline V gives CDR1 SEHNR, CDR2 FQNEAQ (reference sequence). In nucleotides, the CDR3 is TGTGCCAGCAGCCAAAGGAGTGGCACTGAAGCTTTCTTT. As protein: CASSQRSGTEAFF.

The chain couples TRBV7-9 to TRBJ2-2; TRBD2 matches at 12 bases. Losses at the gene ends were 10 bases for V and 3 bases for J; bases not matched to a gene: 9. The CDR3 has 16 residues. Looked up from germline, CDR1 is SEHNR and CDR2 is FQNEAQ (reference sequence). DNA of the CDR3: TGTGCCAATATAGTACTAGCGGGAGGACACACCGGGGAGCTGTTTTTT. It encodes CANIVLAGGHTGELFF.

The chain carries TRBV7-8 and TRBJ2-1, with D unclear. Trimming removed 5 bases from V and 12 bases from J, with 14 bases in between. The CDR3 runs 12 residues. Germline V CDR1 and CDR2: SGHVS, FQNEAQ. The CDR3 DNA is TGTGCCAGCAGCGTAGACTTAGCAGCGCAGTTCTTC. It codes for CASSVDLAAQFF.

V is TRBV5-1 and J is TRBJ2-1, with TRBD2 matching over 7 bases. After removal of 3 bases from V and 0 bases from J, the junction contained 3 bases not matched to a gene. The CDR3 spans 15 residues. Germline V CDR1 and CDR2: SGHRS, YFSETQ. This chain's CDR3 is CASSWTSPSYNEQFF. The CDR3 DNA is TGCGCCAGCAGCTGGACTAGTCCCTCCTACAATGAGCAGTTCTTC. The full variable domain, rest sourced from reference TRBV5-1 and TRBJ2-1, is KAGVTQTPRYLIKTRGQQVTLSCSPISGHRSVSWYQQTPGQGLQFLFEYFSETQRNKGNFPGRFSGRQFSNSRSEMNVSTLELGDSALYLCASSWTSPSYNEQFFGPGTRLTVL.

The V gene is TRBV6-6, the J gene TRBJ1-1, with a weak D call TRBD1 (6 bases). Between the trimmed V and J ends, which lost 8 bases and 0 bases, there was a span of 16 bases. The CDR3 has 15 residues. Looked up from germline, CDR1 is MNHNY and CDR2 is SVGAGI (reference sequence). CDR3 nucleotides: TGTGCCAGCTTCAAAGGGGGTCTGCTGAACACTGAAGCTTTCTTT. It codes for CASFKGGLLNTEAFF.

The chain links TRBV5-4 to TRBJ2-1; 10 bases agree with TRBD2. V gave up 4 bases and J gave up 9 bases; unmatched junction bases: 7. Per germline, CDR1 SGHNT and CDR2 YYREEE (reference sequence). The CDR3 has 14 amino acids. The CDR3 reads CASSNLAGESEQFF. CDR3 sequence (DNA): TGTGCCAGCAGCAATCTAGCGGGAGAGAGTGAGCAGTTCTTC.

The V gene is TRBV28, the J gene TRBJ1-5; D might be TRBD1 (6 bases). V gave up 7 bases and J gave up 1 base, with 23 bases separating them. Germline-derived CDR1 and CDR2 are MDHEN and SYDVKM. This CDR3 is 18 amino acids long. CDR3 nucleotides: TGTGCCAGCACCATATGGAGGGGGGCTAAAGGAAGCAATCAGCCCCAGCATTTT. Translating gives CASTIWRGAKGSNQPQHF.

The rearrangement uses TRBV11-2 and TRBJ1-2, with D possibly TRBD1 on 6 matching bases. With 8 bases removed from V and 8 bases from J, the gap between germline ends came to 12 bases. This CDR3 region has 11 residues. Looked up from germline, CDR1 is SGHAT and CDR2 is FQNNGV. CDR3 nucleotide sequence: TGTGCCAGCCAGGGGTTCGGGGGCTACACCTTC. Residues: CASQGFGGYTF.

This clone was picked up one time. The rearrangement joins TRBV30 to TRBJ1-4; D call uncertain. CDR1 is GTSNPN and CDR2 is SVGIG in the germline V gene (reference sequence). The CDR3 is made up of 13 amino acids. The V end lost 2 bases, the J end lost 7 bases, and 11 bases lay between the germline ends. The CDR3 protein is CAWSTEGREKLFF. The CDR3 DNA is TGTGCCTGGAGTACGGAAGGTCGTGAAAAACTGTTTTTT.

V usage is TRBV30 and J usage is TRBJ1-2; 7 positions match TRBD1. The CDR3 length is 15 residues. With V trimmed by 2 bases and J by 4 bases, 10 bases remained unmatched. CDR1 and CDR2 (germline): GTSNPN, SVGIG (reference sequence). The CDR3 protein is CAWSWDRHELYGYTF. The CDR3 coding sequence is TGTGCCTGGAGTTGGGACAGACACGAGCTCTATGGCTACACCTTC.

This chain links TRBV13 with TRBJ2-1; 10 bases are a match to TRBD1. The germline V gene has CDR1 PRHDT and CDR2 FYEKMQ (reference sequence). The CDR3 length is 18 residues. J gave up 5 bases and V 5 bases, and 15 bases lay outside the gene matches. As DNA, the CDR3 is TGTGCCAGCAGCCGACAGGGGGCGCAGGAATGGAACAACAATGAGCAGTTCTTC. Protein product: CASSRQGAQEWNNNEQFF.

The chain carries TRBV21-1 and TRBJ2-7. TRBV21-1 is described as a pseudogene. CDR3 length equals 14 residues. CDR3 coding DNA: TGTGCCAGCAGCAAAGAAAGGGGAGTGGACGAGCAGTACTTC. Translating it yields CASSKERGVDEQYF.

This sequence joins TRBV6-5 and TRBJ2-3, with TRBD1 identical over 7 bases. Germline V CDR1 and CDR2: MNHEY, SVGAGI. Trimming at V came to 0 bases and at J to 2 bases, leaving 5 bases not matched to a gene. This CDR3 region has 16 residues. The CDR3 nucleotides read TGTGCCAGCAGTTACTCGAGGGGGCTCCACACAGATACGCAGTATTTT. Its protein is CASSYSRGLHTDTQYF.

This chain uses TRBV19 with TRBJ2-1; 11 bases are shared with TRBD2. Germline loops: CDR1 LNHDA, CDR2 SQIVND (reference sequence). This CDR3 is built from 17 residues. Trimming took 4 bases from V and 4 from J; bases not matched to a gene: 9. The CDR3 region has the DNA TGTGCCAGTAGTAAGAAAACTAGCGGGAGTGTGTACAATGAGCAGTTCTTC. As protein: CASSKKTSGSVYNEQFF.

In DNA form, the CDR3 reads TGTGCCAGTAGTATTGGAACAGGCCTTAATGAAAAACTGTTTTTT. Protein: CASSIGTGLNEKLFF. The chain employs TRBV19 and TRBJ1-4, with D tentatively TRBD1 (5 bases). Germline V gives CDR1 LNHDA, CDR2 SQIVND (reference sequence). CDR3 length: 15 residues. Trimming removed 3 bases from V and 4 bases from J, with 12 bases in between.

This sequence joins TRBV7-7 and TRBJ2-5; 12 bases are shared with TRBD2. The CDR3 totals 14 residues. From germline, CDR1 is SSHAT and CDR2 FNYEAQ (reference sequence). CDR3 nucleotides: TGTGCTAGTTCGACTAGCGGGAGAGTTGAGACCCAGTACTTC. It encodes CASSTSGRVETQYF.

The CDR3: CASSFGSNYGYTF. The DNA for the CDR3 is TGTGCCAGCAGCTTCGGCTCTAACTATGGCTACACCTTC. The chain combines TRBV6-6 with TRBJ1-2, with unresolved D. The CDR3 consists of 13 residues. V shed 6 bases and J shed 0 bases, with 8 bases lying between them. The germline V gene encodes CDR1 MNHNY and CDR2 SVGAGI (reference sequence).

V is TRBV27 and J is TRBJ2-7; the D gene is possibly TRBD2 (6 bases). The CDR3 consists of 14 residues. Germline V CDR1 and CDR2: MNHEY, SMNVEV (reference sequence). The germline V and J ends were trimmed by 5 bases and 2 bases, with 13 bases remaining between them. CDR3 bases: TGTGCCAGCAGTGCCTATAGCGGACCCTACGAGCAGTACTTC. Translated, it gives CASSAYSGPYEQYF.

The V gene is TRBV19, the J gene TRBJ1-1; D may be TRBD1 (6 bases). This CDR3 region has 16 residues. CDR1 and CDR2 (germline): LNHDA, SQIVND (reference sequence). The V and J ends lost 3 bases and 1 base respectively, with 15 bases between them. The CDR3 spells CASSITGGSWNTEAFF. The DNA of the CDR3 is TGTGCCAGTAGTATTACGGGGGGCTCATGGAACACTGAAGCTTTCTTT.

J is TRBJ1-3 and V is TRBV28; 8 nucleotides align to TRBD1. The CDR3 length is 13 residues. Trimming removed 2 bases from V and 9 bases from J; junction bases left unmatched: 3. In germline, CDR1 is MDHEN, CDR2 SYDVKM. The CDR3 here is CASSLDRGGTIYF. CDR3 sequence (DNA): TGTGCCAGCAGTTTAGACAGGGGCGGCACCATATATTTT.

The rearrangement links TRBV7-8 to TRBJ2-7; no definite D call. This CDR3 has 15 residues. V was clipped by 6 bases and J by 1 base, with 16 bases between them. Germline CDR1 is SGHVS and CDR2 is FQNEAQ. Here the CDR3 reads CASSLRPPRSYEQYF. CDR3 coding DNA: TGTGCCAGCAGTCTAAGGCCCCCAAGGTCCTACGAGCAGTACTTC. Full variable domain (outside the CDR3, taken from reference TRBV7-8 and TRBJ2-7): GAGVSQSPRYKVAKRGQDVALRCDPISGHVSLFWYQQALGQGPEFLTYFQNEAQLDKSGLPSDRFFAERPEGSVSTLKIQRTQQEDSAVYLCASSLRPPRSYEQYFGPGTRLTVT.

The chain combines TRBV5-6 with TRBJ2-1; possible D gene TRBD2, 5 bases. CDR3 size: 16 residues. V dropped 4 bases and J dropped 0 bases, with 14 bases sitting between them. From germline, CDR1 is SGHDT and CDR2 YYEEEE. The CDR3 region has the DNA TGTGCCAGCAGCCGAGATACGGGGAGCTCCTACAATGAGCAGTTCTTC. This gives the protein CASSRDTGSSYNEQFF.

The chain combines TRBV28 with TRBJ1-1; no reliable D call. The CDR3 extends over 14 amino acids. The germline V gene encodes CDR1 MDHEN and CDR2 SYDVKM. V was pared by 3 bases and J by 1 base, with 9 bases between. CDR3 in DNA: TGTGCCAGCAGTTTTGGGCGGAAGAACACTGAAGCTTTCTTT. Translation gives CASSFGRKNTEAFF.

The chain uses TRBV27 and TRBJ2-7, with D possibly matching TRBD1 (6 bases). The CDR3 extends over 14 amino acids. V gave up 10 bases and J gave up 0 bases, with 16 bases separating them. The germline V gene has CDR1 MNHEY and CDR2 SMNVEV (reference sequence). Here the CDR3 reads CATFGTNTSYEQYF. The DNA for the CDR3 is TGTGCCACCTTCGGGACAAATACCTCCTACGAGCAGTACTTC.

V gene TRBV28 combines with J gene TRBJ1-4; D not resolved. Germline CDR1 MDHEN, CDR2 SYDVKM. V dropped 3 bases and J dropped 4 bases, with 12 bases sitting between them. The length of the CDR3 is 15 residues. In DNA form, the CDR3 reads TGTGCCAGCAGTTTCAGTCTGGGAAATAATGAAAAACTGTTTTTT. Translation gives CASSFSLGNNEKLFF.

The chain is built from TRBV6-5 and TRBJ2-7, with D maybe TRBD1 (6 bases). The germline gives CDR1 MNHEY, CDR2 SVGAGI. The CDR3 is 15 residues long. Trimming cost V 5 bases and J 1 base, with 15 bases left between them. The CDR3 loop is CASSRDRPLSYEQYF. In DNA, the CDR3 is TGTGCCAGCAGTCGCGACAGGCCCTTATCCTACGAGCAGTACTTC.